A single sample gave rise to the 20 T cell receptor beta chains below, sequenced in a study of chemoradiotherapy in HPV16-positive cancers. Generated by immunoSEQ multiplex PCR, the TCRdb table keeps only in-frame clones and is missing some. Among 4,000 or so clones listed, around four fifths were seen once. Sequences were derived from tumor tissue, sampled from a patient who underwent chemoradiotherapy. These TCRs come from a human donor with HPV-associated anogenital cancer.

V and J are TRBV12-5 and TRBJ2-5; no definite D call. The CDR3 has 14 residues. Germline V lookup: CDR1 LGHNT, CDR2 FRNRAP. Trimming removed 7 bases from V and 5 bases from J, with 17 bases in between. Here the CDR3 reads CASARTDGLETQYF. DNA for the CDR3: TGTGCTAGTGCCCGGACGGACGGCCTCGAGACCCAGTACTTC.

This clone is a singleton in its sample. The CDR3 loop is CASSVAGHVNSPLHF. CDR3 coding DNA: TGTGCCAGCAGCGTAGCTGGACACGTGAATTCACCCCTCCACTTT. The chain uses TRBV9 and TRBJ1-6, with D possibly TRBD1 on 5 matching bases. Trimming removed 0 bases from V and 7 bases from J, with 11 bases in between. Germline V gene data show CDR1 as SGDLS and CDR2 as YYNGEE. This CDR3 spans 15 amino acids. The full variable domain, with the rest looked up from reference TRBV9 and TRBJ1-6, is DSGVTQTPKHLITATGQRVTLRCSPRSGDLSVYWYQQSLDQGLQFLIQYYNGEERAKGNILERFSAQQFPDLHSELNLSSLELGDSALYFCASSVAGHVNSPLHFGNGTRLTVT.

This sequence joins TRBV4-2 and TRBJ2-6; D may be TRBD1 (6 bases). The CDR3 sequence is 16 residues long. Germline lookup yields CDR1 LGHNA and CDR2 YNFKEQ. The ends were cut back, 1 base at V and 12 bases at J, with 19 bases in the middle. The CDR3 protein is CASSQGIDRRSGVLTF. The CDR3 DNA reads TGTGCCAGCAGCCAAGGGATAGACAGGAGAAGCGGCGTCCTGACTTTC.

In this sample, this clone turned up a few times. V and J are TRBV5-6 and TRBJ1-5; tentatively, D is TRBD1 (5 bases). This CDR3 spans 16 amino acids. CDR1 and CDR2 (germline): SGHDT, YYEEEE. Trimming took 5 bases from V and 4 from J, leaving 19 bases between them. For the CDR3, the DNA is TGTGCCAGCAGTCAAGGTTCCAGGGTGAGGAATCAGCCCCAGCATTTT. Protein sequence: CASSQGSRVRNQPQHF.

V gene TRBV5-1 combines with J gene TRBJ2-1, with D possibly TRBD2 on 6 matching bases. This CDR3 region has 13 residues. V dropped 4 bases and J dropped 5 bases, with 10 bases sitting between them. Germline lookup yields CDR1 SGHRS and CDR2 YFSETQ. CDR3 protein: CASSLRGNNEQFF. DNA of the CDR3: TGCGCCAGCAGCCTCCGGGGGAACAATGAGCAGTTCTTC.

This rearrangement joins TRBV18 to TRBJ1-2, with 7 bases lining up with TRBD1. V trimming: 4 bases; J trimming: 2 bases; junction bases outside the gene matches: 10. The length of the CDR3 is 16 residues. From germline, CDR1 is KGHSH and CDR2 LQKENI. In DNA, the CDR3 is TGTGCCAGCTCACGGGACAGCCTCGAATTAAACTATGGCTACACCTTC. Protein sequence: CASSRDSLELNYGYTF.

This clone was seen more than once but under ten times. J is TRBJ2-2 and V is TRBV28; perhaps TRBD2 as D (5 bases). The V end was cut by 7 bases, the J end by 1 base, with 10 bases between. The CDR3 runs to 14 residues. Germline lookup yields CDR1 MDHEN and CDR2 SYDVKM. CDR3 DNA sequence: TGTGCCAGCATAAATGGAGGGAACACCGGGGAGCTGTTTTTT. Translated, it gives CASINGGNTGELFF.

The chain is built from TRBV6-1 and TRBJ2-7; D gene uncertain. Germline CDR1 is MNHNS and CDR2 is SASEGT. V was shortened by 3 bases and J by 1 base, with 16 bases between the two germline ends. The CDR3 spans 16 residues. The CDR3 DNA follows: TGTGCCAGCAGTGAGCCACCTGGCAGTTATTCCTACGAGCAGTACTTC. This translates into CASSEPPGSYSYEQYF.

This clone is labeled as large. The chain links TRBV6-1 to TRBJ2-7; perhaps TRBD2 as D (6 bases). The CDR3 loop spans 14 amino acids. Germline V gene sequence: CDR1 MNHNS, CDR2 SASEGT. V gave up 1 base and J gave up 8 bases, with 15 bases separating them. The CDR3 nucleotides read TGTGCCAGCAGTGAAGGAGGGACTTCAACGAAGCAGTACTTC. Its translation: CASSEGGTSTKQYF.

V and J are TRBV27 and TRBJ2-7; TRBD1 matches 9 bases. Germline CDR1 reads MNHEY; CDR2 reads SMNVEV (reference sequence). J lost 0 bases, V lost 2 bases, and 2 bases had no gene match. The CDR3 has 15 amino acids. In DNA, the CDR3 is TGTGCCAGCAGTTTAACAGGGGGCGACTCCTACGAGCAGTACTTC. Amino acids: CASSLTGGDSYEQYF.

The chain employs TRBV28 and TRBJ1-1; D not resolved. This CDR3 is built from 11 residues. In germline, CDR1 is MDHEN, CDR2 SYDVKM. Trimming took 6 bases from V and 11 from J, leaving 13 bases between them. The CDR3 DNA is TGTGCCAGCAGCTACGGTGGTCGGGCTTTCTTT. The encoded protein is CASSYGGRAFF.

This CDR3 is CAWSVNTQGNSPLHF. The CDR3 bases are TGTGCCTGGAGTGTTAATACGCAGGGCAATTCACCCCTCCACTTT. The V gene is TRBV30, the J gene TRBJ1-6; tentative D call: TRBD1 (5 bases). The CDR3 runs 15 residues. Germline CDR1 GTSNPN, CDR2 SVGIG (reference sequence). V lost 0 bases to trimming and J lost 7 bases, with 13 bases between them.

The chain combines TRBV27 with TRBJ2-1; maybe TRBD2 (5 bases). This CDR3 has 14 residues. V shed 2 bases and J shed 10 bases, with 15 bases lying between them. Germline-derived CDR1 and CDR2 are MNHEY and SMNVEV (reference sequence). Here the CDR3 reads CASSLLRSVGEQFF. The CDR3 coding sequence is TGTGCCAGCAGTTTACTCCGTAGCGTAGGGGAGCAGTTCTTC.

This chain connects TRBV5-1 to TRBJ1-4; possible D gene TRBD1, 5 bases. The CDR3 is made up of 16 amino acids. Germline values: CDR1 SGHRS, CDR2 YFSETQ. V dropped 5 bases and J dropped 7 bases, with 21 bases sitting between them. The chain's CDR3 is CASRAGTRDFGEKLFF. In DNA, the CDR3 is TGCGCCAGCAGAGCCGGGACCCGGGATTTTGGTGAAAAACTGTTTTTT.

CDR3 coding DNA: TGTGCCAGCAGCGTAGGCGGGGGCACGTTTAATGAGCAGTTCTTC. Translating gives CASSVGGGTFNEQFF. The chain carries TRBV9 and TRBJ2-1; D might be TRBD2 (7 bases). V lost 0 bases and J 7 bases, leaving 14 bases between the germline ends. This CDR3 has 15 residues. CDR1 is SGDLS and CDR2 is YYNGEE in the germline V gene.

This clone was observed a single time. The chain has TRBV10-3 and TRBJ1-3; 7 positions agree with TRBD1. This CDR3 has 19 amino acids. V gave up 4 bases and J gave up 0 bases; unmatched junction bases: 15. Per the germline V gene, CDR1 is ENHRY and CDR2 is SYGVKD. The DNA for the CDR3 is TGTGCCATCAGTGGCGGGACAGACAATACCTTTACCTCTGGAAACACCATATATTTT. Translating gives CAISGGTDNTFTSGNTIYF.

There are a few counts of this clone. The chain has TRBV10-2 and TRBJ2-6; 9 bases align to TRBD1. V shed 5 bases, J shed 0 bases, and the junction held 5 bases outside the gene matches. CDR1 and CDR2 from the germline V gene are WSHSY and SAAADI. The CDR3 spans 17 residues. CDR3 DNA sequence: TGCGCCAGCAGTAGCGGACAGGGGAACTCTGGGGCCAACGTCCTGACTTTC. As protein: CASSSGQGNSGANVLTF.

V and J are TRBV18 and TRBJ1-4, with TRBD1 identical over 8 bases. CDR1 is KGHSH and CDR2 is LQKENI in the germline V gene. The CDR3 totals 16 residues. V was pared by 1 base and J by 3 bases, with 4 bases of the junction left unmatched. The CDR3 spells CASSPRRGPSNEKLFF. Written as DNA, the CDR3 is TGTGCCAGCTCACCACGCAGGGGGCCGTCTAATGAAAAACTGTTTTTT.

V gene TRBV6-1 combines with J gene TRBJ1-1; D perhaps matches TRBD1 (6 bases). The germline CDR1 and CDR2 sequences are MNHNS and SASEGT. This CDR3 has 14 amino acids. V was trimmed by 6 bases and J by 1 base, leaving 12 bases between them. The CDR3 nucleotides are TGTGCCAGCAGGCATGGACAGAGGAACACTGAAGCTTTCTTT. This translates into CASRHGQRNTEAFF.

The V call is TRBV18, the J call TRBJ2-7; 8 nucleotides align to TRBD1. Germline values: CDR1 KGHSH, CDR2 LQKENI. V was pared by 1 base and J by 2 bases, with 4 bases of the junction left unmatched. The CDR3 covers 15 residues. The CDR3 is CASSPQTGGTYEQYF. CDR3 in DNA: TGTGCCAGCTCACCACAAACAGGGGGAACCTACGAGCAGTACTTC.